Following are 21 T cell receptor beta chains from one sample sequenced in a study of regulatory T cells in long-lasting Graves disease. Time point of the sample: newly diagnosed GD, antithyroid drugs for less than 3 months. Extracted PBMC RNA gave rise to the TCR library. The TCR beta library used iRepertoire HTBI primers with Arm-PCR amplification of CDR3. MiXCR, run by TCRdb on the multiplex PCR reads, gives a single entry per CDR3 protein. Of about 420,000 distinct CDR3 sequences listed, 16% are singletons. These data were also filed under a second study, of T cells in Graves' hyperthyroidism and ophthalmopathy.

The specimen was peripheral blood mononuclear cells (PBMCs), collected at new diagnosis, from a patient treated with antithyroid drugs. The source is a woman aged 18-29 years with Graves disease.

V gene TRBV15 combines with J gene TRBJ2-5, with D perhaps matching TRBD1 (7 bases). V lost 1 base and J 5 bases, leaving 17 bases between the germline ends. CDR1 is LNHNV and CDR2 is YYDKDF in the germline V gene (reference sequence). The CDR3 totals 16 residues. CDR3 coding DNA: TGTGCCACCAGCAGAGGAGGGCAGGGGGGAAGGGAGACCCAGTACTTC. Its translation is CATSRGGQGGRETQYF.

This clonotype came up many times. V usage is TRBV6-2 or TRBV6-3 and J usage is TRBJ1-1; TRBD1 aligns across 7 bases. The germline V gene encodes CDR1 MNHEY and CDR2 SVGEGT. The CDR3 runs 13 residues. V gave up 6 bases and J gave up 10 bases; unmatched junction bases: 11. This CDR3 is CASRDRKGVGAFF. The CDR3 region has the DNA TGTGCCAGCAGGGACAGGAAGGGTGTTGGAGCTTTCTTT.

This clonotype was counted at least ten times. The genes are TRBV10-3 and TRBJ2-5; 9 nucleotides agree with TRBD1. This CDR3 contains 14 residues. The J segment lost 5 bases and the V segment lost 3 bases, leaving 4 bases of the junction unmatched. Germline V CDR1 and CDR2: ENHRY, SYGVKD. The CDR3 is CAISDGQGRETQYF. CDR3 in DNA: TGTGCCATCAGTGACGGACAGGGGCGGGAGACCCAGTACTTC.

V and J are TRBV24-1 and TRBJ2-1, with TRBD1 identical over 7 bases. The CDR3 has 17 residues. Germline CDR1 and CDR2: KGHDR and SFDVKD. J gave up 5 bases and V 3 bases, and 12 bases lay outside the gene matches. The DNA for the CDR3 is TGTGCCACCAGTGATCAAAGGCAGGGGGTCGCAGACAATGAGCAGTTCTTC. This gives the protein CATSDQRQGVADNEQFF.

This clonotype was observed at least ten times. The gene calls are TRBV2 and TRBJ2-7, with D maybe TRBD1 (7 bases). Germline loops: CDR1 SNHLY, CDR2 FYNNEI. CDR3 length: 14 amino acids. The V end lost 1 base, the J end lost 3 bases, and 10 bases lay between the germline ends. The CDR3 coding sequence is TGTGCCAGCAGTGAAGGGCAGGGGGGCTACGAGCAGTACTTC. Translated: CASSEGQGGYEQYF.

This clonotype was seen repeatedly, ten times or more. The rearrangement links TRBV24-1 to TRBJ1-1; no reliable D call. Germline V gene lookup returns CDR1 KGHDR and CDR2 SFDVKD. This CDR3 has 11 amino acids. The V gene lost 5 bases and the J gene lost 9 bases, with 9 bases spanning the gap. The CDR3 coding sequence is TGTGCCACCAGTGCGGGAGGAAAAGCTTTCTTT. Residues: CATSAGGKAFF.

Comments on this clonotype: It may be a read error: a sequence one base away is much more abundant. The V call is TRBV5-1, the J call TRBJ2-3; no clear D. CDR3 size: 13 residues. Trimming removed 4 bases from V and 6 bases from J, with 12 bases in between. Germline CDR1 SGHRS, CDR2 YFSETQ. The CDR3 DNA follows: TGCGCCAGCAGCGCGGAGACGGTCGATACGCAGTATTTT. The encoded protein is CASSAETVDTQYF.

The V call is TRBV6-2 or TRBV6-3, the J call TRBJ2-1, with D perhaps matching TRBD1 (5 bases). The length of the CDR3 is 14 residues. Germline V gene data show CDR1 as MNHEY and CDR2 as SVGEGT. The germline V and J ends were trimmed by 4 bases and 5 bases, with 12 bases remaining between them. The CDR3 protein is CASSSPDSNNEQFF. CDR3 sequence (DNA): TGTGCCAGCAGTTCCCCCGACAGCAACAATGAGCAGTTCTTC.

There are many counts of this clonotype. The rearrangement uses TRBV20-1 and TRBJ2-7; 10 nucleotides align to TRBD1. The CDR3 totals 13 residues. Germline V lookup: CDR1 DFQATT, CDR2 SNEGSKA (reference sequence). V lost 1 base and J lost 3; bases outside the gene matches: 0. The CDR3 sequence: CSARGTGGYEQYF. The CDR3 nucleotides read TGCAGTGCTAGAGGGACAGGGGGCTACGAGCAGTACTTC.

This clonotype was found many times. V gene TRBV28 combines with J gene TRBJ2-1, with TRBD1 matching over 7 bases. This CDR3 comprises 14 residues. Looked up from germline, CDR1 is MDHEN and CDR2 is SYDVKM. Trimming removed 5 bases from V and 7 bases from J; junction bases left unmatched: 8. The CDR3: CASSQPGQINEQFF. The DNA of the CDR3 is TGTGCCAGCAGTCAACCGGGACAGATAAATGAGCAGTTCTTC.

This clonotype appeared many times. This rearrangement joins TRBV7-2 to TRBJ2-4; D unresolved. The CDR3 is 15 residues long. Germline lookup yields CDR1 SGHTA and CDR2 FQGNSA. V lost 5 bases, J lost 0 bases, and 11 bases lay in between. The CDR3 reads CASSDRARAKNIQYF. CDR3 in DNA: TGTGCCAGCAGCGATAGGGCGAGAGCCAAAAACATTCAGTACTTC.

This clonotype was detected ten times or more. This chain links TRBV6-5 with TRBJ2-7; no firm D call. Germline lookup yields CDR1 MNHEY and CDR2 SVGAGI. This CDR3 is 15 amino acids long. V lost 2 bases, J lost 3 bases, and 14 bases lay in between. In DNA, the CDR3 is TGTGCCAGCAGTTACACCCGGACGGCCTTCTACGAGCAGTACTTC. This translates into CASSYTRTAFYEQYF.

This clonotype was counted between two and nine times. This sequence may be a read error, since a much larger clone differs from it by one base. The chain carries TRBV2 and TRBJ2-7; D assignment may be TRBD1 or TRBD2 (5 bases each). From germline, CDR1 is SNHLY and CDR2 FYNNEI. This CDR3 contains 13 residues. Trimming left V 7 bases short and J 3 bases short, with 13 bases between. CDR3 sequence reads: CASTGAGNYEQYF. The CDR3 DNA follows: TGTGCCAGCACCGGGGCAGGTAACTACGAGCAGTACTTC.

The table lists this clonotype with many counts. The V and J genes are TRBV2 and TRBJ2-7; 7 bases are a match to TRBD1. Unmatched junction bases numbered 11, after V lost 4 bases and J lost 2 bases. CDR1 is SNHLY and CDR2 is FYNNEI in the germline V gene. The CDR3 contains 16 residues. The CDR3 nucleotides are TGTGCCAGCAGTGTGGCTCGACAGGGCGGTCCCTACGAGCAGTACTTC. Protein product: CASSVARQGGPYEQYF.

V usage is TRBV4-1 and J usage is TRBJ2-1; 9 bases align to TRBD2. In germline, CDR1 is MGHRA, CDR2 YSYEKL. V shed 0 bases, J shed 4 bases, and the junction held 10 bases outside the gene matches. The CDR3 totals 18 residues. CDR3 in amino acids: CASSQDPPAGGRYNEQFF. The CDR3 region has the DNA TGCGCCAGCAGCCAAGACCCCCCAGCGGGAGGTCGATACAATGAGCAGTTCTTC.

This clonotype appeared many times. The chain has TRBV12-3 or TRBV12-4 and TRBJ2-5, with 7 positions matching TRBD1. With V trimmed by 5 bases and J by 2 bases, 8 bases remained unmatched. This CDR3 comprises 15 residues. The CDR3 nucleotides are TGTGCCAGCAGTCAAAGGACAGGCGGTCAAGAGACCCAGTACTTC. Amino acids: CASSQRTGGQETQYF.

This clonotype is a singleton in its sample. The genes are TRBV27 and TRBJ1-5; D gene unclear. Germline CDR1 reads MNHEY; CDR2 reads SMNVEV (reference sequence). The ends were cut back, 4 bases at V and 6 bases at J, with 10 bases in the middle. This CDR3 comprises 13 residues. The CDR3: CASSWGRSQPQHF. The CDR3 DNA follows: TGTGCCAGCAGTTGGGGTCGGAGTCAGCCCCAGCATTTT.

In this sample, this clonotype turned up many times. The chain links TRBV27 to TRBJ2-7, with 7 bases lining up with TRBD2. V dropped 2 bases and J dropped 3; count of bases not matched to a gene: 1. This CDR3 region has 13 residues. Germline lookup yields CDR1 MNHEY and CDR2 SMNVEV (reference sequence). The CDR3 DNA sequence: TGTGCCAGCAGTTTAAGGGAGGGCTACGAGCAGTACTTC. Protein product: CASSLREGYEQYF.

This clonotype was counted a few times. The genes are TRBV5-1 and TRBJ2-2, with 7 bases aligning to TRBD2. The CDR3 has 16 amino acids. CDR1 and CDR2 (germline): SGHRS, YFSETQ. V shed 5 bases and J 2 bases; nucleotides not matched to a gene: 9. Written as DNA, the CDR3 is TGCGCCAGCAGACCCTGGGGCGGGGGTAACACCGGGGAGCTGTTTTTT. It codes for CASRPWGGGNTGELFF.

The chain recombines TRBV11-2 with TRBJ2-3, with TRBD1 identical over 7 bases. Germline V gene sequence: CDR1 SGHAT, CDR2 FQNNGV. V gave up 4 bases and J gave up 2 bases; unmatched junction bases: 6. The CDR3 has 15 residues. CDR3 residues: CASSSDRVPTDTQYF. In DNA form, the CDR3 reads TGTGCCAGCAGCTCCGACAGGGTCCCCACAGATACGCAGTATTTT.

This clonotype was detected only a few times. The chain combines TRBV11-2 with TRBJ2-1, with D maybe TRBD2 (5 bases). CDR1 and CDR2 (germline): SGHAT, FQNNGV. The length of the CDR3 is 12 residues. The V gene lost 3 bases and the J gene lost 12 bases, with 12 bases spanning the gap. The CDR3 nucleotides read TGTGCCAGCAGCTTGTTGAGGGATGGGCAGTTCTTC. It specifies CASSLLRDGQFF.